Listed below are T cell receptor beta chains from one sample, sequenced in a study of cytomegalovirus exposure and HLA in healthy donors. The method was immunoSEQ multiplex PCR; TCRdb's version includes in-frame clones alone and lacks a portion of them. The sample has 260,000 or so clones, approximately 87% seen once. Sample: PBMCs. These receptors were taken from a man between 18 and 29 years old in good health and CMV-seronegative. Both conserved end residues are part of each CDR3. Each record gives: V gene, D gene, clone size, J gene, CDR3 protein, CDR3 DNA. D genes are given only for firm matches. Rows may omit the clone size; those that give it use once, few, many or a size class.

TRBV4-3	TRBD1	NA	TRBJ1-2	CASNKLGQGHFYGYTF	TGCGCCAGCAACAAGTTAGGACAGGGGCACTTCTATGGCTACACCTTC
TRBV5-4	NA	NA	TRBJ2-5	CASSFNRDQETQYF	TGTGCCAGCAGCTTCAACAGGGATCAAGAGACCCAGTACTTC
TRBV5-1	NA	NA	TRBJ2-5	CASSFLGLEETQYF	TGCGCCAGCAGCTTTCTCGGACTGGAAGAGACCCAGTACTTC
TRBV10-3	NA	NA	TRBJ1-1	CAISLSVRNTEAFF	TGTGCCATCAGCCTTTCCGTTAGGAACACTGAAGCTTTCTTT
TRBV18	NA	NA	TRBJ2-7	CASSPDATVHLYEQYF	TGTGCCAGCTCCCCTGATGCGACAGTCCATCTCTACGAGCAGTACTTC
TRBV7-2	NA	NA	TRBJ1-5	CASSFRGNQPQHF	TGTGCCAGCAGCTTTCGGGGAAATCAGCCCCAGCATTTT
TRBV5-8	TRBD1	NA	TRBJ2-7	CASSFRDRDYEQYF	TGTGCCAGCAGCTTCCGGGACAGGGACTACGAGCAGTACTTC
TRBV9	NA	NA	TRBJ2-2	CASSVRTQTGELFF	TGTGCCAGCAGCGTCCGGACTCAGACCGGGGAGCTGTTTTTT
TRBV7-2	NA	NA	TRBJ2-3	CASSLNAWTAQYF	TGTGCCAGCAGCTTAAATGCCTGGACAGCGCAGTATTTT
TRBV10-3	TRBD2	once	TRBJ2-7	CAISESGRGERNYEQYF	TGTGCCATCAGTGAGTCTGGTCGGGGGGAACGCAACTACGAGCAGTACTTC
TRBV15	NA	NA	TRBJ2-3	CATRGAALGDTQYF	TGTGCCACCAGGGGAGCAGCCCTCGGAGATACGCAGTATTTT
TRBV27	TRBD2	few	TRBJ2-2	CASSSLAGNTGELFF	TGTGCCAGCAGTTCGCTAGCGGGGAACACCGGGGAGCTGTTTTTT
TRBV10-2	NA	NA	TRBJ2-7	CASSVSGRTYEQYF	TGCGCCAGCTCAGTAAGCGGCCGGACCTACGAGCAGTACTTC
TRBV28	TRBD1	NA	TRBJ2-1	CASSRTGGGYNEQFF	TGTGCCAGCAGTCGGACAGGGGGAGGCTACAATGAGCAGTTCTTC
TRBV19	NA	few	TRBJ1-2	CASSMQGRTQDTF	TGTGCCAGTAGTATGCAGGGGCGAACTCAGGACACCTTC
TRBV30	NA	NA	TRBJ1-6	CAWSPGGALHF	TGTGCCTGGAGTCCCGGCGGGGCCCTCCACTTT
TRBV12-5	TRBD1	many	TRBJ1-6	CASGGQNSPLHF	TGTGCTAGTGGGGGACAGAATTCACCCCTCCACTTT
TRBV28	NA	NA	TRBJ1-4	CASSLWQGNEKLFF	TGTGCCAGCAGTTTGTGGCAGGGGAATGAAAAACTGTTTTTT
TRBV29-1	NA	NA	TRBJ1-2	CSAWDTANYGYTF	TGCAGCGCATGGGACACGGCTAACTATGGCTACACCTTC
TRBV28	TRBD1	NA	TRBJ2-3	CASSRTGAKDTQYF	TGTGCCAGCAGCCGAACAGGGGCGAAAGATACGCAGTATTTT
TRBV18	TRBD2	NA	TRBJ2-1	CASSPFGSGINEQFF	TGTGCCAGCTCACCTTTTGGTAGCGGGATCAATGAGCAGTTCTTC
TRBV19	TRBD2	NA	TRBJ2-7	CASSMPSGRAEEQYF	TGTGCCAGTAGTATGCCTAGCGGGAGGGCCGAAGAGCAGTACTTC
TRBV27	NA	NA	TRBJ2-6	CASSLRPAGDYSGANVLTF	TGTGCCAGCAGTTTACGTCCGGCAGGAGACTACTCTGGGGCCAACGTCCTGACTTTC
TRBV29-1	TRBD2	NA	TRBJ2-7	CSVEDRASGSGSYEQYF	TGCAGCGTTGAAGATCGGGCTAGCGGGAGCGGTTCCTACGAGCAGTACTTC
TRBV6-5	NA	NA	TRBJ1-4	CASTSPGTNEKLFF	TGTGCCAGCACTTCCCCAGGAACTAATGAAAAACTGTTTTTT
TRBV6-5	TRBD1	NA	TRBJ2-7	CASSYDRVTYEQYF	TGTGCCAGCAGTTACGACAGGGTGACCTACGAGCAGTACTTC
TRBV2	TRBD2	NA	TRBJ2-5	CASSAGTSGGRETQYF	TGTGCCAGCAGTGCCGGGACTAGCGGTGGTAGGGAGACCCAGTACTTC
TRBV5-8	NA	NA	TRBJ2-7	CASSLGQGLSYEQYF	TGTGCCAGCAGCTTGGGGCAGGGCCTCTCCTACGAGCAGTACTTC
TRBV11-2	NA	NA	TRBJ2-7	CASSFTGLEQYF	TGTGCCAGCAGCTTCACAGGGCTCGAGCAGTACTTC
TRBV5-4	TRBD1	NA	TRBJ2-5	CASSLGQGRETQYF	TGTGCCAGCAGCTTGGGACAGGGGAGGGAGACCCAGTACTTC
TRBV18	TRBD1	NA	TRBJ1-5	CASSPGTVNQPQHF	TGTGCCAGCTCACCCGGGACAGTTAATCAGCCCCAGCATTTT
TRBV5-1	NA	NA	TRBJ1-1	CASSLDRGRNTEAFF	TGCGCCAGCAGCTTGGATAGAGGGAGGAACACTGAAGCTTTCTTT
TRBV6-1	TRBD1	NA	TRBJ1-1	CASSERTGGEAFF	TGTGCCAGCAGTGAACGGACAGGGGGTGAAGCTTTCTTT
TRBV5-4	NA	NA	TRBJ1-1	CASSPGGRRNTEAFF	TGTGCCAGCAGCCCCGGGGGGCGTCGAAACACTGAAGCTTTCTTT
TRBV5-1	NA	NA	TRBJ1-1	CASAPLGGDTEAFF	TGCGCCAGCGCTCCATTGGGAGGGGACACTGAAGCTTTCTTT
TRBV6-5	TRBD2	NA	TRBJ2-5	CASSPTRAGGPAQYF	TGTGCCAGCAGCCCCACACGAGCGGGGGGGCCGGCCCAGTACTTC
TRBV4-1	NA	once	TRBJ2-3	CASSQEADSSTDTQYF	TGCGCCAGCAGCCAAGAAGCGGACTCTAGCACAGATACGCAGTATTTT
TRBV30	NA	NA	TRBJ1-5	CAWSVSIGSQPQHF	TGTGCCTGGAGTGTATCTATAGGGAGTCAGCCCCAGCATTTT
TRBV13	TRBD1	NA	TRBJ2-7	CASSGLGQGGEQYF	TGTGCCAGCAGCGGATTAGGACAGGGTGGCGAGCAGTACTTC
TRBV4-1	NA	NA	TRBJ1-5	CASSQVSGAGNQPQHF	TGCGCCAGCAGCCAAGTATCAGGGGCCGGCAATCAGCCCCAGCATTTT
TRBV5-8	NA	NA	TRBJ1-4	CASSLSVFEKLFF	TGTGCCAGCAGCTTGAGCGTTTTTGAAAAACTGTTTTTT
TRBV19	TRBD1	NA	TRBJ1-4	CASARDRGRIGEKLFF	TGTGCCAGCGCCCGGGACAGGGGGCGGATTGGTGAAAAACTGTTTTTT
TRBV5-1	TRBD1	NA	TRBJ2-7	CASSKRQGVAYEQYF	TGCGCCAGCAGCAAGAGACAGGGAGTAGCCTACGAGCAGTACTTC
TRBV16	TRBD1	NA	TRBJ1-4	CASSREGQPPNEKLFF	TGTGCCAGCAGCCGAGAGGGACAGCCCCCAAATGAAAAACTGTTTTTT
TRBV5-1	TRBD2	NA	TRBJ2-2	CASKGLAGDPTEELFF	TGCGCCAGCAAGGGACTAGCGGGGGACCCCACCGAGGAGCTGTTTTTT